Below, 7 T cell receptor beta chains from the same sample are listed, as sequenced in a study of cytomegalovirus exposure and HLA in healthy donors. 60 Vbeta and 13 Jbeta primers were used in PCR. Sequencing used immunoSEQ multiplex PCR; TCRdb keeps in-frame clones, though not all of them. The sample table includes 50,000 to 70,000 clones. Sequencing was carried out using PBMCs. Every receptor here comes from a woman between 18 and 29 years old in good health and CMV-seronegative.

This chain connects TRBV15 to TRBJ1-3; D ambiguous. V lost 3 bases and J lost 3, with 9 bases in between. CDR1 is LNHNV and CDR2 is YYDKDF in the germline V gene (reference sequence). The CDR3 has 14 amino acids. The CDR3 nucleotides read TGTGCCACCAGCAGCGCGAGCCTTGGAAACACCATATATTTT. Translating it yields CATSSASLGNTIYF.

This chain links TRBV15 with TRBJ2-7; TRBD1 aligns across 8 bases. CDR3 length: 15 amino acids. V shed 3 bases and J 6 bases; nucleotides not matched to a gene: 10. Germline V lookup: CDR1 LNHNV, CDR2 YYDKDF (reference sequence). CDR3 nucleotide sequence: TGTGCCACCAGCAGCGACCGGGACAGGTCCGGCGAGCAGTACTTC. Translation: CATSSDRDRSGEQYF.

J is TRBJ2-5 and V is TRBV6-1; 10 nucleotides line up with TRBD1. The J call may be incorrect, as the DNA end agrees better with TRBJ2-7. The CDR3 runs 13 residues. In germline, CDR1 is MNHNS, CDR2 SASEGT. DNA of the CDR3: TGTGCCAGCAGGGGGACAGGGGTAGCCGAGCAGTACTTC. This gives the protein CASRGTGVAEQYF.

Of note for this clone: A read error may account for a junction end that differs from germline. V is TRBV30 and J is TRBJ2-1; 12 bases are shared with TRBD2. The CDR3 length is 17 residues. Germline loops: CDR1 GTSNPN, CDR2 SVGIG (reference sequence). CDR3 DNA: TGCGCCTGGAATGGCGTGACTAGCGGGAGACGGGTCAATGAGCAGTTCTTC. Residues: CAWNGVTSGRRVNEQFF.

The chain links TRBV19 to TRBJ1-2; 8 nucleotides match TRBD1. The CDR3 is 14 amino acids. Germline CDR1 LNHDA, CDR2 SQIVND (reference sequence). J gave up 5 bases and V 3 bases, and 5 bases lay outside the gene matches. The CDR3 region has the DNA TGTGCCAGTAGTATTGGACAGGGAGTGTATGGCTACACCTTC. This codes for CASSIGQGVYGYTF. Combining the CDR3 with reference TRBV19 and TRBJ1-2 gives the whole variable domain DGGITQSPKYLFRKEGQNVTLSCEQNLNHDAMYWYRQDPGQGLRLIYYSQIVNDFQKGDIAEGYSVSREKKESFPLTVTSAQKNPTAFYLCASSIGQGVYGYTFGSGTRLTVV.

V is TRBV7-6 and J is TRBJ2-3; 7 nucleotides line up with TRBD2. The CDR3 runs 13 residues. After removal of 5 bases from V and 6 bases from J, the junction contained 5 bases not matched to a gene. The germline CDR1 and CDR2 sequences are SGHVS and FNYEAQ. Here the CDR3 DNA reads TGTGCCAGCAGCGATGACGGGAGGGATACGCAGTATTTT. It codes for CASSDDGRDTQYF.

V gene TRBV27 combines with J gene TRBJ2-1, with TRBD2 identical over 9 bases. V lost 6 bases to trimming and J lost 9 bases; unmatched junction nucleotides: 12. Looked up from germline, CDR1 is MNHEY and CDR2 is SMNVEV (reference sequence). The CDR3 covers 15 residues. Written as DNA, the CDR3 is TGTGCCAGCAGAATCCCCTTAGCGGGAGAGGCTGAGCAGTTCTTC. Translating it yields CASRIPLAGEAEQFF.